Shown below are 4 T cell receptor beta chains from a single sample sequenced in a study of Ad26.COV2.S vaccination and SARS-CoV-2 variants. Treatment denoted: over 15 received Ad26.COV2.S at low or high dose, single or two shots; roughly five received placebo; per-sample allocation not given. Repertoires come from day 63 after the first vaccine or placebo injection. The data were produced by immunoSEQ multiplex PCR, yet TCRdb's version contains in-frame clones alone and is incomplete. The sample has approximately 450,000 clones, more than 80% seen once. The sequencing here drew on peripheral blood, taken in a trial of Ad26.COV2.S vaccine versus placebo. The receptors shown here come from a person between 18 and 60 years old who received the Ad26.COV2.S COVID-19 vaccine or a placebo.

V and J are TRBV7-9 and TRBJ2-3, with 10 bases that match TRBD1. This CDR3 comprises 15 residues. Germline CDR1 is SEHNR and CDR2 is FQNEAQ (reference sequence). With V trimmed by 4 bases and J by 5 bases, 6 bases remained unmatched. The DNA of the CDR3 is TGTGCCAGCAGCTCCCGACAGGGGGCGAAAGATACGCAGTATTTT. This translates into CASSSRQGAKDTQYF.

The rearrangement links TRBV28 to TRBJ1-2; 7 positions match TRBD1. CDR3 length equals 14 residues. The germline V gene encodes CDR1 MDHEN and CDR2 SYDVKM. V lost 5 bases to trimming and J lost 4 bases; unmatched junction nucleotides: 7. CDR3 in amino acids: CASSATGASYGYTF. For the CDR3, the DNA is TGTGCCAGCAGTGCAACAGGGGCTAGCTATGGCTACACCTTC.

This rearrangement joins TRBV5-4 to TRBJ2-3, with 9 nucleotides matching TRBD2. In germline, CDR1 is SGHNT, CDR2 YYREEE (reference sequence). The CDR3 runs to 16 residues. With 1 base clipped from V and 6 bases from J, the junction kept 9 bases outside the gene matches. The CDR3 bases are TGTGCCAGCAGCTTGAGTGGCGGGAGGGCCGTCGATACGCAGTATTTT. As protein: CASSLSGGRAVDTQYF.

The rearrangement joins TRBV2 to TRBJ2-2; tentatively, D is TRBD2 (6 bases). Trimming left V 1 base short and J 5 bases short, with 14 bases between. CDR1 is SNHLY and CDR2 is FYNNEI in the germline V gene. This CDR3 region has 16 residues. The CDR3 region is CASSEGDFTVTGELFF. Written as DNA, the CDR3 is TGTGCCAGCAGTGAAGGGGACTTTACGGTGACCGGGGAGCTGTTTTTT.